The TCR beta chain described here comes from a study of cytomegalovirus exposure and HLA in healthy donors. Study results and caveats: What a later analysis showed was that several of the most significant clusters appeared linked to common viral pathogens.

This clone was counted only a few times. Its antigen is not identified. The CDR3 has 15 residues. Germline V gene lookup returns CDR1 MNHEY and CDR2 SVGAGI. V trimming: 5 bases; J trimming: 1 base; junction bases outside the gene matches: 0. In the PCR, 60 Vbeta and 13 Jbeta primers were used. Assay used: immunoSEQ multiplex PCR; TCRdb lists only in-frame clones, some missing. The sample holds 50,000 to 55,000 clones, 70% to 85% seen once. The sequenced sample was PBMCs. The V call is TRBV6-5, the J call TRBJ2-3; 13 bases map to TRBD2. This clonotype was obtained from a woman aged 50 to 65 in good health and CMV-seropositive. The CDR3 DNA sequence: TGTGCCAGCAGTGGGACTAGCGGGGGCACAGATACGCAGTATTTT. Residues: CASSGTSGGTDTQYF.